This TCR beta chain stems from a study of low-dose radiotherapy and immunotherapy resistance in tumors. V lost 5 bases and J 9 bases, leaving 15 bases between the germline ends. CDR1 and CDR2 from the germline V gene are LGHDT and YNNKEL (reference sequence). The CDR3 totals 13 residues. First-strand cDNA relied on TRAV- and TRBV-specific primers spanning alpha and beta chains. Amplification of TCRs used a constant-region primer and V-primer adapter for roughly 18 PCR cycles. TCRdb re-derived calls from the reads in MiXCR, one entry per CDR3 protein. The data show about 10,000 distinct CDR3 sequences, roughly two fifths seen once.

This sequence joins TRBV3-1 and TRBJ2-3; a weak D match, TRBD2 (6 bases). The TCR originated in a human donor with advanced metastatic prostate, ovarian, gallbladder or colorectal cancer (not recorded which). This table probably holds off-target reads from a library built for another chain. CDR3 DNA sequence: TGTGCCAGCAGCTCAACCCCGGGGGAGACGCAGTATTTT. This translates into CASSSTPGETQYF.